The next 6 T cell receptor beta chains were all read from a single sample in a study of beta chain features in type 1 diabetes. Since all of the isolated RNA was reverse transcribed, expressed TCRB transcripts were what got sequenced. Clones were read by immunoSEQ multiplex PCR, and TCRdb kept only the in-frame ones, dropping some. The sample has about 320,000 clones, roughly 15% seen once; the top ten hold 6.7%. The sample consisted of central memory CD4+ T cells from blood. Source of these receptors: a man aged 25-45 years in good health.

The chain couples TRBV19 to TRBJ2-3; tentative D call: TRBD2 (6 bases). V was pared by 5 bases and J by 4 bases, with 19 bases between. Germline lookup yields CDR1 LNHDA and CDR2 SQIVND (reference sequence). The CDR3 totals 16 residues. CDR3 sequence reads: CASSRVSGSSADTQYF. The CDR3 coding sequence is TGTGCCAGTAGTCGGGTATCCGGGAGTAGCGCAGATACGCAGTATTTT.

This clone occurred once. V is TRBV6-6 and J is TRBJ2-3; 8 bases agree with TRBD2. The germline CDR1 and CDR2 sequences are MNHNY and SVGAGI (reference sequence). The trim removed 8 bases at V and 0 bases at J, leaving 10 bases unmatched. The CDR3 runs 16 residues. The CDR3 region is CASATPGGASTDTQYF. The CDR3 nucleotides read TGTGCCAGCGCTACTCCGGGGGGGGCCAGCACAGATACGCAGTATTTT.

The sample holds a few counts of this clone. In DNA form, the CDR3 reads TGTGCCAGCAGTGAAGCAGGGGACACTGAAGCTTTCTTT. It specifies CASSEAGDTEAFF. The V gene is TRBV6-1, the J gene TRBJ1-1; D is possibly TRBD1 (5 bases). CDR1 and CDR2 from the germline V gene are MNHNS and SASEGT. V lost 0 bases to trimming and J lost 3 bases, with 5 bases between them. The CDR3 consists of 13 residues.

This clone qualifies as large. The genes are TRBV10-3 and TRBJ2-1; 10 bases align to TRBD2. The CDR3 is 13 residues long. Germline CDR1 is ENHRY and CDR2 is SYGVKD. V was clipped by 10 bases and J by 5 bases; unmatched bases: 5. Here the CDR3 reads CATLAGEHNEQFF. As DNA, the CDR3 is TGTGCCACCCTAGCGGGAGAGCACAATGAGCAGTTCTTC.

The J gene is TRBJ2-5, the V gene TRBV7-2; D assignment may be TRBD1 or TRBD2 (5 bases each). The V gene lost 3 bases and the J gene lost 5 bases, with 13 bases spanning the gap. From germline, CDR1 is SGHTA and CDR2 FQGNSA. The CDR3 spans 14 residues. The CDR3 DNA is TGTGCCAGCAGCTTGCCGGGACGGTCGGAGACCCAGTACTTC. Amino acids: CASSLPGRSETQYF.

In its sample, this clone was seen once. This sequence joins TRBV11-3 and TRBJ2-2; D possibly uses TRBD1 or TRBD2 (5 bases each). The CDR3 contains 15 residues. Germline V gene sequence: CDR1 SGHNT, CDR2 YENEEA. Trimming cost V 1 base and J 2 bases, with 8 bases left between them. CDR3 sequence reads: CASSLGGRNTGELFF. The CDR3, as DNA: TGTGCCAGCAGCTTAGGGGGGAGAAACACCGGGGAGCTGTTTTTT.